This T cell receptor beta chain appears in the sequencing data of a study of blood T cell repertoires in COVID-19. Study context: Researchers got acute and convalescent COVID-19 samples from the United States, Italy and Spain. T cells, B-cell-depleted T cells, or PBMCs supplied cDNA or gDNA.

This CDR3 comprises 15 residues. V shed 8 bases and J 0 bases; nucleotides not matched to a gene: 6. Germline CDR1 and CDR2: MNHEY and SMNVEV (reference sequence). Measured with immunoSEQ multiplex PCR; TCRdb has only the in-frame clones, and not every one. The data show a few hundred thousand clones, with more than 75% seen just once and 3.5% to 4.5% held by the top ten. J is TRBJ2-7 and V is TRBV27, with 11 nucleotides matching TRBD2. The sample consisted of peripheral blood. The sequence was collected from a woman in her fifties or sixties with active or convalescent COVID-19. This CDR3 is CASSIAGGFSYEQYF. In nucleotides, the CDR3 is TGTGCCAGCTCTATAGCGGGAGGGTTCTCCTACGAGCAGTACTTC.